This T cell receptor (beta chain) was profiled in a study of blood T cells in healthy people across ages (dated by TCRdb to the mid-2010s). With respect to the entire study: In model experiments, roughly one uniquely barcoded TCR beta cDNA molecule per two T cells was captured by template switching. To track age-related changes in TCR beta repertoire diversity, the study relied on deep sequencing normalized with unique cDNA molecular identifiers. Four age groups were formed from the donors: young (average approximately 15 years), middle-aged (just under 40), aged (62) and long-lived (approximately 78). Donors of different ages were randomly distributed across sequencing lanes to avoid experimental bias. Using the same blood draw, the study looked at two additional independent replicas of 1 million unique cDNA reads for two donors, one aged 18 to 30 and the other aged 80 or older. On the study overall, not on this receptor specifically: Compared with the aged group, the long-lived group had more naive CD4+ T cells, fewer expanded clones and increased TCR diversity, a pattern suggesting age selection. Bulk unsorted PBMC profiling prevented conclusive comparison of naive and antigen-experienced compartments. Estimates of total diversity from one million sequenced T cells were regarded as lower bounds and underestimates. The CMV infection status of donors was not known, potentially confounding age-related changes in expanded clonotypes. Observed TCR beta diversity per million T cells fell roughly linearly with age, and a significant reduction was already apparent by age around 40. There was a strong correlation between observed TCR beta diversity and the percentage of naive T cells measured by flow cytometry.

The donors were around 39 Caucasian individuals from Russia, aged roughly 6 to 95 years, who were systemically healthy. Approximately 9 milliliters of peripheral blood were collected from each donor into EDTA-treated Vacutainer tubes. Ficoll-Paque density-gradient centrifugation was used to isolate PBMCs, with at least 6 million per sample. Trizol reagent was used to extract total RNA from PBMCs, with at least 5.5 micrograms per sample. For every donor, an aliquot of PBMCs went through flow cytometry to measure the percentages of naive CD45RAhigh/CD27high T cells. The library relied on 5' RACE. Sequencer: Illumina HiSeq 2500. A second PCR of roughly 7 to 12 cycles was run with a J-beta primer mix and a sample-barcoded 5' primer. A unique molecular identifier was introduced onto each TCR beta cDNA molecule by a template-switch 5' adaptor carrying 12 random nucleotides. At least 2.5 million CDR3-containing paired-end reads were obtained from each sample. The Mint cDNA synthesis kit, primed by a TRBC-specific oligonucleotide, was used to synthesize first-strand cDNA from all RNA. Following uracil-DNA glycosylase treatment, a first 18-cycle PCR with universal primers M1SS and BC2_uni_R was performed on all cDNA. The study's own analysis went as follows. For normalization, 1 million high-quality reads, each with a distinct molecular identifier, were randomly selected from each sample. Instead of being binned into consensus sequences, reads that shared molecular identifiers were thrown out. CDR3 identification, clonotype clustering and error correction used MiTCR with a Q25 quality threshold and the strictest error-elimination algorithm. A nonparametric unseen species model with Euler transformation was used to estimate a lower bound on total TCR beta diversity. The public reads were quality trimmed at Q25 with fastp and then assembled into clones with MiXCR by TCRdb, keeping productive beta chains. Rows with one shared CDR3 protein collapse into an entry with the most common genes and DNA. TCRdb's processing, not the study's, gives the V and J calls here. For this sample the table gives 910,000 or so distinct CDR3 sequences, of which about 53% were detected only once. Of the sample, over 20% is held by the ten largest clones.

This clonotype was counted a few times. It has no known antigen specificity. Nothing much larger sits one base from this clone, and base qualities are not available. This TCR came from a woman in her fifties or sixties in good health. The sequenced sample consisted of blood.

The CDR3 in this case is CASSTAGQLNTEAFF. The DNA sequence reads TGTGCCAGCAGCACCGCGGGACAGCTGAACACTGAAGCTTTCTTT. The chain employs TRBV28 and TRBJ1-1, and 7 junctional nucleotides match TRBD1. V has 6 bases trimmed and J has 0 bases trimmed; junction bases matching no gene number 7. From its cysteine to its phenylalanine, the CDR3 spans 15 amino acids. Only CDR3 DNA is held: 45 bases, read in frame from base 1. The germline V gene supplies CDR1 MDHEN and CDR2 SYDVKM.